This T cell receptor beta chain is from a study of graft-versus-host responses after intestinal transplantation. Study findings and constraints: The authors found GvH clones in recipient marrow, some appearing first in ileum or blood.

The protocol was immunoSEQ multiplex PCR, while the TCRdb copy is restricted to in-frame clones and leaves out a portion. This table has 96,000 or so clones, approximately 90% appearing once. V gave up 4 bases and J gave up 9 bases, with 22 bases separating them. The CDR3 extends over 16 amino acids. From germline, CDR1 is SEHNR and CDR2 FQNEAQ (reference sequence). For this clone: The antigen is undetermined.

The rearrangement joins TRBV7-9 to TRBJ2-1; D might be TRBD1 (6 bases). This clonotype originated in a human donor who received an intestinal transplant. The input for sequencing was unstimulated CD4+ T cells sorted from spleen or lymph node cells, taken before intestinal transplant. This CDR3 reads CASSSSDRPYFFEQFF. CDR3 nucleotides: TGTGCCAGCAGCTCGTCCGACAGGCCCTACTTTTTTGAGCAGTTCTTC.